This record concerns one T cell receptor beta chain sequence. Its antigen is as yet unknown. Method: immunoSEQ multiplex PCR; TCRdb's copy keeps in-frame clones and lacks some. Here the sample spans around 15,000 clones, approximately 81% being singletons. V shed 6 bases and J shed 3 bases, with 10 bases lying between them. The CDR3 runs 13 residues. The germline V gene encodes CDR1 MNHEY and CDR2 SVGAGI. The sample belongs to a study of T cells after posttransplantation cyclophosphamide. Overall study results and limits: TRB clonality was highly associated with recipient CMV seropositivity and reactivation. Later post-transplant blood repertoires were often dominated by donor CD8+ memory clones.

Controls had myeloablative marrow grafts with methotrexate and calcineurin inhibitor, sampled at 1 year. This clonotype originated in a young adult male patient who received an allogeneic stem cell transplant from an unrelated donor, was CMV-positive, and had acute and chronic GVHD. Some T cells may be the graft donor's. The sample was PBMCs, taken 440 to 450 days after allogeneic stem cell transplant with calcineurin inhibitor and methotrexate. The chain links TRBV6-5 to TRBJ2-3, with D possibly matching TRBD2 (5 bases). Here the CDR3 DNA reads TGTGCCAGCAGACCCCCGGGAACAGATACGCAGTATTTT. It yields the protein CASRPPGTDTQYF.